This record looks at one T cell receptor beta chain sequence and its context. The data belong to a study of blood T cell repertoires in COVID-19. The study recruited people aged roughly 18 to 100 years across about two dozen US areas. Clinical history reported by participants formed the basis on which cohorts were assigned. Before they entered the study, exposed participants had met a COVID-19 case within 2 weeks. The authors' processing: Reference gene primer amplification gave estimated nucleated cell counts. Method: immunoSEQ multiplex PCR; TCRdb's copy keeps in-frame clones and lacks some. The D gene and trimming were derived from the DNA, and the V and J assignments and clone size from that table. Here the sample spans more than 300,000 clones, approximately 91% being singletons. Sequencing used PBMCs or T cells enriched from blood (not recorded which). This sequence was found in a woman aged 30 to 39 who had been exposed to COVID-19.

The chain's CDR3 is CASSLRQASTGELFF. CDR3 nucleotides: TGCGCCAGCAGCTTACGACAGGCGAGCACCGGGGAGCTGTTTTTT. The chain joins TRBV5-1 to TRBJ2-2; a possible D gene is TRBD1 (6 bases). CDR1 SGHRS and CDR2 YFSETQ come from the germline V gene. This CDR3 comprises 15 residues. The germline V and J ends were trimmed by 2 bases and 4 bases, with 12 bases remaining between them.